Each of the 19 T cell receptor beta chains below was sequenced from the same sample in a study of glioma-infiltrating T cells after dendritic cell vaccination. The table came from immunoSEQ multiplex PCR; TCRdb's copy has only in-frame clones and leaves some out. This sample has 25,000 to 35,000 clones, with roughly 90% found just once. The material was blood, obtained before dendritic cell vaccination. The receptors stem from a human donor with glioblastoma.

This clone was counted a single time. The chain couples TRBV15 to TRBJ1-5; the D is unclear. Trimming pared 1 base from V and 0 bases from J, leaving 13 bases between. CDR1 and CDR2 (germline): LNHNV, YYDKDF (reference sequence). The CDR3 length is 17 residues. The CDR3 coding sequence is TGTGCCACCAGCAGAGGGGCCGCGGGGTTTAGCAATCAGCCCCAGCATTTT. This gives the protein CATSRGAAGFSNQPQHF.

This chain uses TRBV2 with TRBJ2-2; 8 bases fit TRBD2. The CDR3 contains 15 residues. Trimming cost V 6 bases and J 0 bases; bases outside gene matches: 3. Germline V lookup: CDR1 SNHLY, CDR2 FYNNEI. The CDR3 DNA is TGTGCCAGCAGCGGGACTAGATCGAACACCGGGGAGCTGTTTTTT. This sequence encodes CASSGTRSNTGELFF. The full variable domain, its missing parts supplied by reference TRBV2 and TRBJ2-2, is EPEVTQTPSHQVTQMGQEVILRCVPISNHLYFYWYRQILGQKVEFLVSFYNNEISEKSEIFDDQFSVERPDGSNFTLKIRSTKLEDSAMYFCASSGTRSNTGELFFGEGSRLTVL.

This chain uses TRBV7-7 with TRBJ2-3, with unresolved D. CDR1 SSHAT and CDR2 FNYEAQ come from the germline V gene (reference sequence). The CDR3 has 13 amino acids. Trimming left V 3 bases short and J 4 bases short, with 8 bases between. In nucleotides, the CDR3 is TGTGCCAGCAGCTTGGTCCGGGCAGATACGCAGTATTTT. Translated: CASSLVRADTQYF.

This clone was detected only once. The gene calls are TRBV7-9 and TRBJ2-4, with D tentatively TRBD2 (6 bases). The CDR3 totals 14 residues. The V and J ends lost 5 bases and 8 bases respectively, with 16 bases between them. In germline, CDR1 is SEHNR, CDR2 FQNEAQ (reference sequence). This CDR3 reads CASSPRGGMDIQYF. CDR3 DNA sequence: TGTGCCAGCAGCCCCCGAGGAGGGATGGACATTCAGTACTTC.

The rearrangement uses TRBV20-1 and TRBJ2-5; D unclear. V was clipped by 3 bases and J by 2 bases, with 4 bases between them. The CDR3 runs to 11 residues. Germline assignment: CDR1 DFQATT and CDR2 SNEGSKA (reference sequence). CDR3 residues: CSASQQETQYF. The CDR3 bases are TGCAGTGCTAGTCAGCAAGAGACCCAGTACTTC.

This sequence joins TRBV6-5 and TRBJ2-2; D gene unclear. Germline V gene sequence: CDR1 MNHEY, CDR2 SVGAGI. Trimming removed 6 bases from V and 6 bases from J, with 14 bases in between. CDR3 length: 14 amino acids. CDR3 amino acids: CASSASTHPGELFF. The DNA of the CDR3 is TGTGCCAGCAGCGCGAGCACCCACCCCGGGGAGCTGTTTTTT.

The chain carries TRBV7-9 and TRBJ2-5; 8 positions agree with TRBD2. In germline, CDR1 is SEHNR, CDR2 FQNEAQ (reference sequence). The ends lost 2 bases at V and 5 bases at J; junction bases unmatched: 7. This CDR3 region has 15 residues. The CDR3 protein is CASSLFSGGGETQYF. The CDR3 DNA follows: TGTGCCAGCAGCTTATTCTCGGGGGGGGGCGAGACCCAGTACTTC.

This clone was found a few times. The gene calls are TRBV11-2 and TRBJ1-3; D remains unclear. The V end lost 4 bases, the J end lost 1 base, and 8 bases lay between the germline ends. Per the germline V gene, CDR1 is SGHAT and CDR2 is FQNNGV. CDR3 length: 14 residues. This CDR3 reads CASSSSRSGNTIYF. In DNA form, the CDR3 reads TGTGCCAGCAGCTCCTCCAGGTCTGGAAACACCATATATTTT. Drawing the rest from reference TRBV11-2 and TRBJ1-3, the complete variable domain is EAGVAQSPRYKIIEKRQSVAFWCNPISGHATLYWYQQILGQGPKLLIQFQNNGVVDDSQLPKDRFSAERLKGVDSTLKIQPAKLEDSAVYLCASSSSRSGNTIYFGEGSWLTVV.

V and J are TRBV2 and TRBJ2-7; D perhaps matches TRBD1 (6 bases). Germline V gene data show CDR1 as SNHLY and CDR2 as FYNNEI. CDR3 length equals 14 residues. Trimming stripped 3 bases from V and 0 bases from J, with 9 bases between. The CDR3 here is CASSEGTYSYEQYF. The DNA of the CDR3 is TGTGCCAGCAGTGAGGGGACATACTCCTACGAGCAGTACTTC. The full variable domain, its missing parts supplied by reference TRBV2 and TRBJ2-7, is EPEVTQTPSHQVTQMGQEVILRCVPISNHLYFYWYRQILGQKVEFLVSFYNNEISEKSEIFDDQFSVERPDGSNFTLKIRSTKLEDSAMYFCASSEGTYSYEQYFGPGTRLTVT.

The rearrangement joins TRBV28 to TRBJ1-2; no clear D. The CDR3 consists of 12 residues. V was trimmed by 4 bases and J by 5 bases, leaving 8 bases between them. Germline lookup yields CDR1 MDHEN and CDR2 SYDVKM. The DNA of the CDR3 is TGTGCCAGCAGTTCCCGGGGATATGGCTACACCTTC. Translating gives CASSSRGYGYTF.

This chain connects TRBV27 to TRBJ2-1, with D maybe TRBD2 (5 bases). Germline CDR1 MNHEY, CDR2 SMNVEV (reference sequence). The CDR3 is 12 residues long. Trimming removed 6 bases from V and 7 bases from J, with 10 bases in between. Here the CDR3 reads CASRGTGNEQFF. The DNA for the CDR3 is TGTGCCAGCAGGGGTACGGGGAATGAGCAGTTCTTC.

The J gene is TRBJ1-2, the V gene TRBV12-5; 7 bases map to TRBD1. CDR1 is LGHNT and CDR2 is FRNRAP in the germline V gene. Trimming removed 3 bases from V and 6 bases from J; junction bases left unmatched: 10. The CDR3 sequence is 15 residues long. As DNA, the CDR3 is TGTGCTAGTGGTTTCTCGATTGACAGGGAGAATGGCTACACCTTC. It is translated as CASGFSIDRENGYTF.

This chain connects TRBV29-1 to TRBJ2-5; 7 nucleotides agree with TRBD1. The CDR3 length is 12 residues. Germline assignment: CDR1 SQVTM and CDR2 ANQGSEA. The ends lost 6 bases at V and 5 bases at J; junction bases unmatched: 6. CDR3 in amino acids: CSVMRGLETQYF. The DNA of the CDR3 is TGCAGCGTCATGAGGGGGCTGGAGACCCAGTACTTC.

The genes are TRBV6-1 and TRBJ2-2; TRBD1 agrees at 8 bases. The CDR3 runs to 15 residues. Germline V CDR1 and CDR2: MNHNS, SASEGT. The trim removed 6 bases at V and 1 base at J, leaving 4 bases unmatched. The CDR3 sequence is CASRPTGGNTGELFF. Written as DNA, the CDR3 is TGTGCCAGCAGACCAACAGGGGGGAACACCGGGGAGCTGTTTTTT.

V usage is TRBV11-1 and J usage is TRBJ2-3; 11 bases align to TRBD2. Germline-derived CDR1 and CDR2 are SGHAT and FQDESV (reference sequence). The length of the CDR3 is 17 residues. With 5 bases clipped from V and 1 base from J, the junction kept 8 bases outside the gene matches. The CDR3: CASSPQSTSGGTDTQYF. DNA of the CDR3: TGTGCCAGCAGCCCACAATCGACTAGCGGGGGCACAGATACGCAGTATTTT.

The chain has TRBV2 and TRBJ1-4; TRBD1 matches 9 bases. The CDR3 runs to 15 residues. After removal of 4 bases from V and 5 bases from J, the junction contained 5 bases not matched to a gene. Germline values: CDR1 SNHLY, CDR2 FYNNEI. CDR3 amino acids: CASSASGTGNEKLFF. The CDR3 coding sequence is TGTGCCAGCAGTGCCTCCGGGACAGGGAATGAAAAACTGTTTTTT.

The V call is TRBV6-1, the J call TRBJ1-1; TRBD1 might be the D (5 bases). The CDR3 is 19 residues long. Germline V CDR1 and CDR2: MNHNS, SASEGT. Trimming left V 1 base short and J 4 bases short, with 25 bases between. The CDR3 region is CASSEGTLKWRSGGTEAFF. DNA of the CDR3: TGTGCCAGCAGTGAAGGGACCCTCAAATGGAGGTCCGGGGGCACTGAAGCTTTCTTT.

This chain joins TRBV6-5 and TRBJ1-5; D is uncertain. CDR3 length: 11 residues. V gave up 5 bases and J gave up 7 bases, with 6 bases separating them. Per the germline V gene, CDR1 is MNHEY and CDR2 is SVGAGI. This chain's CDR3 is CASSDGQPQHF. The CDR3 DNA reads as TGTGCCAGCAGTGATGGCCAGCCCCAGCATTTT.

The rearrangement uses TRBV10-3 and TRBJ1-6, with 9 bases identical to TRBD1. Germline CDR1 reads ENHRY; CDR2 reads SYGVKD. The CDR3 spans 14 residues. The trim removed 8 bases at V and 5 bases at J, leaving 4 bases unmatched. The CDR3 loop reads CAIGQGRHNSPLHF. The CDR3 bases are TGTGCCATCGGACAGGGGAGGCATAATTCACCCCTCCACTTT.